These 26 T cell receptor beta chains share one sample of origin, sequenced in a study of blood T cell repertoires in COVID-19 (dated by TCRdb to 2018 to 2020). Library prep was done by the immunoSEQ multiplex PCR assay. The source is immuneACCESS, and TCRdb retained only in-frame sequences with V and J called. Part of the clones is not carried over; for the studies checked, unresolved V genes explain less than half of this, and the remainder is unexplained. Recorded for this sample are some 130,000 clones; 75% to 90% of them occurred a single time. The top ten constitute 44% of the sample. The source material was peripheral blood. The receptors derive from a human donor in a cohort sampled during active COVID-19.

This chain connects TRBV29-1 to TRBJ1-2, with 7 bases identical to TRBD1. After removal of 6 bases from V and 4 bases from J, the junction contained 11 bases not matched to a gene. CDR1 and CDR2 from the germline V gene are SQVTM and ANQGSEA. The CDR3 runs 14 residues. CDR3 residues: CSVGDSRALYGYTF. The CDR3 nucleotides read TGCAGCGTAGGGGACAGCCGAGCTCTCTATGGCTACACCTTC. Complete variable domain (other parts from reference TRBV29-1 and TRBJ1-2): SAVISQKPSRDICQRGTSLTIQCQVDSQVTMMFWYRQQPGQSLTLIATANQGSEATYESGFVIDKFPISRPNLTFSTLTVSNMSPEDSSIYLCSVGDSRALYGYTFGSGTRLTVV.

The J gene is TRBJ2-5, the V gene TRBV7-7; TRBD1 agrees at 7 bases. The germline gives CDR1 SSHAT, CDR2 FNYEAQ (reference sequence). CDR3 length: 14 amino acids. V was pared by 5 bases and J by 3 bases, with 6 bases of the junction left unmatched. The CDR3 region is CASSLRQGKETQYF. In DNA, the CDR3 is TGTGCCAGCAGCCTCCGACAGGGCAAAGAGACCCAGTACTTC.

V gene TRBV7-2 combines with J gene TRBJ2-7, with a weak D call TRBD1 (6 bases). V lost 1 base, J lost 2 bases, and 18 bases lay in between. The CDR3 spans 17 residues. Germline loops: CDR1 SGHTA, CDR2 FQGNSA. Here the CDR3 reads CASSLETDRYGTYEQYF. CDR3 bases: TGTGCCAGCAGCTTAGAGACTGACAGGTATGGGACCTACGAGCAGTACTTC.

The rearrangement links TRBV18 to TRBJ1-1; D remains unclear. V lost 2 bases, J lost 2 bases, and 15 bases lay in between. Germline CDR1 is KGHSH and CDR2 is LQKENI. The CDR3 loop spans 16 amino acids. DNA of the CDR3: TGTGCCAGCTCACCAGGGCTTCTGGGGAGCAACACTGAAGCTTTCTTT. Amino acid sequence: CASSPGLLGSNTEAFF.

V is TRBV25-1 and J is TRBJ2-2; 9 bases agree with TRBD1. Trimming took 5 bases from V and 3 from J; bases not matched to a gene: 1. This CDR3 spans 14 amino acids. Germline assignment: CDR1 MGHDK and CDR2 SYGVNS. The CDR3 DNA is TGTGCCAGCAGTCGGACAGGGGACACCGGGGAGCTGTTTTTT. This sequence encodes CASSRTGDTGELFF.

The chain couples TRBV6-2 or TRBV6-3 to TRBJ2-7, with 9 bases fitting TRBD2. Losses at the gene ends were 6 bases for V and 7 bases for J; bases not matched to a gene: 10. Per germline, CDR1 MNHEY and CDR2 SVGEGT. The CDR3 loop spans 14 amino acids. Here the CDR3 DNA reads TGTGCCAGCAGCTTAGCGGGAGAAGGAAGGGAGCAGTACGTC. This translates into CASSLAGEGREQYV.

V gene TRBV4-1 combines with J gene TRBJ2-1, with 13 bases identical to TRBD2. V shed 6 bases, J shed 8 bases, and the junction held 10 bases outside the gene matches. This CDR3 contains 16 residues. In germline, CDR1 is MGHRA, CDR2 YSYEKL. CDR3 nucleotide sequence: TGCGCCAGCAGTCTGACCCCGGGACTAGCGGGACATGAGCAGTTCTTC. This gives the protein CASSLTPGLAGHEQFF.

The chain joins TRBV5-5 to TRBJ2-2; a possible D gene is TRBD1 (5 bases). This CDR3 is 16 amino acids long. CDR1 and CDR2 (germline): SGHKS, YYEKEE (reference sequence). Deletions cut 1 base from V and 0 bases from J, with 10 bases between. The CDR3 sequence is CASSLRQKSNTGELFF. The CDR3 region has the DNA TGTGCCAGCAGCTTGCGACAGAAATCGAACACCGGGGAGCTGTTTTTT.

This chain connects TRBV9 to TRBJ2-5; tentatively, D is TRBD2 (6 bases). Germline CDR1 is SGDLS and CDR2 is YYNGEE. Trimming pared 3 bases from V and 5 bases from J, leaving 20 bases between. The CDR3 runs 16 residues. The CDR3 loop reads CASSATVFDRGETQYF. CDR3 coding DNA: TGTGCCAGCAGCGCTACGGTGTTTGACCGGGGGGAGACCCAGTACTTC.

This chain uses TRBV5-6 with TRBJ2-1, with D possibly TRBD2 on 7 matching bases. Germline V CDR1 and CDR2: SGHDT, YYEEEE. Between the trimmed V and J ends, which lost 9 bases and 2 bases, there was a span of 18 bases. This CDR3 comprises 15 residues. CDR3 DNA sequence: TGTGCCACCCGCGAGGGGGGGCCCCCCTACAATGAGCAGTTCTTC. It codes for CATREGGPPYNEQFF.

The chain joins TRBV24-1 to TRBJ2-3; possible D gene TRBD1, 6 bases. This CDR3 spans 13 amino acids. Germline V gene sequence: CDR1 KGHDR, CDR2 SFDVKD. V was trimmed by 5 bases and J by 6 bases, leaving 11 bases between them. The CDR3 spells CATSAPGHDTQYF. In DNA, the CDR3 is TGTGCCACCAGTGCCCCGGGACACGATACGCAGTATTTT.

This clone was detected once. In DNA form, the CDR3 reads TGTGCCAGCAGCTGGGGACTAGCGGGAGGGAATACGCAGTATTTT. Translated: CASSWGLAGGNTQYF. J is TRBJ2-3 and V is TRBV13, with 16 bases fitting TRBD2. The junction had 2 bases not matched to a gene; V was cut back by 4 bases and J by 7 bases. The CDR3 is 15 residues long. Germline assignment: CDR1 PRHDT and CDR2 FYEKMQ (reference sequence).

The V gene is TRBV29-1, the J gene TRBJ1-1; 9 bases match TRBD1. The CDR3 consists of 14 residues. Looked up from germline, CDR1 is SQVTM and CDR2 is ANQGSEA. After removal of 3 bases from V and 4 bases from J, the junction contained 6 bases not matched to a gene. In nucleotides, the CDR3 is TGCAGCGTTGATAGGACAGGGGTTGGCACTGAAGCTTTCTTT. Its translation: CSVDRTGVGTEAFF.

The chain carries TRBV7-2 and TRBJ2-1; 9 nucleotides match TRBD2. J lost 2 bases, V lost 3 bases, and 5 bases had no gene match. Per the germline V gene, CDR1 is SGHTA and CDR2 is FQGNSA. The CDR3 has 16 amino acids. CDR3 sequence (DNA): TGTGCCAGCAGCTTTAGCGGGGGCGGCCCCTACAATGAGCAGTTCTTC. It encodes CASSFSGGGPYNEQFF.

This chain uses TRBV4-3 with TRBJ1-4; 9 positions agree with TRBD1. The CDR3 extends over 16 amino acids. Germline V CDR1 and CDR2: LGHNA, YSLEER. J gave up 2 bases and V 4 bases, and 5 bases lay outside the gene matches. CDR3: CASSRYRGQTNEKLFF. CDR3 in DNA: TGCGCCAGCAGCCGGTACAGGGGGCAGACTAATGAAAAACTGTTTTTT.

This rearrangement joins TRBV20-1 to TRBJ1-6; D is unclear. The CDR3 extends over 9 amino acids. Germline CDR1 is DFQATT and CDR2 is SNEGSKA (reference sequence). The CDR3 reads CREIGPLHF. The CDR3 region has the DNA TGCAGAGAGATCGGACCCCTCCACTTT.

CDR3 DNA: TGTGCCAGCAGCGTAGGGGGAGCAAACGCAGAGACCCAGTACTTC. This translates into CASSVGGANAETQYF. The chain is built from TRBV9 and TRBJ2-5; perhaps TRBD2 as D (5 bases). In germline, CDR1 is SGDLS, CDR2 YYNGEE. The CDR3 spans 15 residues. Trimming cost V 0 bases and J 4 bases, with 13 bases left between them.

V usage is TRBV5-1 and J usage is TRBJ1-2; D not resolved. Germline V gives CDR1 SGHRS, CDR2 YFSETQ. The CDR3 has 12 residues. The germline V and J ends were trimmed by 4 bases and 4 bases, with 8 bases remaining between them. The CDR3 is CASSADIYGYTF. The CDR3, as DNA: TGCGCCAGCAGCGCAGACATCTATGGCTACACCTTC.

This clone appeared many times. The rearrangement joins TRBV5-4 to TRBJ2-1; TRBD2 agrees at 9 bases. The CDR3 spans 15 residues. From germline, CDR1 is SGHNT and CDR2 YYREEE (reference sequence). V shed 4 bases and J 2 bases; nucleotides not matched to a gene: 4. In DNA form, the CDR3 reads TGTGCCAGCAGCGTTAGCGGGGGTACCTACAATGAGCAGTTCTTC. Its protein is CASSVSGGTYNEQFF.

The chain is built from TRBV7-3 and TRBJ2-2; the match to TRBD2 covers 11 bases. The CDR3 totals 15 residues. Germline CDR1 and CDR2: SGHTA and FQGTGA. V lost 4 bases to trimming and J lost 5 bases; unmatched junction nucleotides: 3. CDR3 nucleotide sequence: TGTGCCAGCAGCTCCGGGACTAGCGGTACCGGGGAGCTGTTTTTT. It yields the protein CASSSGTSGTGELFF.

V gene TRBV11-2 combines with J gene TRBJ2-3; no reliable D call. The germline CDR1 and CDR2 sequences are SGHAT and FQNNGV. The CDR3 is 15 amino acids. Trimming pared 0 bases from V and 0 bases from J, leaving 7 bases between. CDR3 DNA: TGTGCCAGCAGCTTAGATCGTTTTAGCACAGATACGCAGTATTTT. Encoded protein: CASSLDRFSTDTQYF.

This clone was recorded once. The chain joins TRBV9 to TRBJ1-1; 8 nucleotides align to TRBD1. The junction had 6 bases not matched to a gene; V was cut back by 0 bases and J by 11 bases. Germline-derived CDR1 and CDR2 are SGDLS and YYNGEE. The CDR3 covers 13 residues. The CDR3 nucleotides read TGTGCCAGCAGCGTAGAAGGACAGGGCCGGGCTTTCTTT. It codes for CASSVEGQGRAFF.

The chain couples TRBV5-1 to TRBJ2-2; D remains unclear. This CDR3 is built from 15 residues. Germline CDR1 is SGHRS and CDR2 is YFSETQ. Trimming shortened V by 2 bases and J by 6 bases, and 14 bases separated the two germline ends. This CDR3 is CASSFVHNKAGELFF. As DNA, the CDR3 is TGCGCCAGCAGCTTTGTCCACAACAAAGCCGGGGAGCTGTTTTTT.

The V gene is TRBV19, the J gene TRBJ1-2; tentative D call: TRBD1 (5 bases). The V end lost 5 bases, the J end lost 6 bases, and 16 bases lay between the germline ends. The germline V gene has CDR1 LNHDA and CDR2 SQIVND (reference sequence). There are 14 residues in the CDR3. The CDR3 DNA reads TGTGCCAGTAGTGGCGGGGGGTTGGGGGATGGCTACACCTTC. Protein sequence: CASSGGGLGDGYTF.

The CDR3 coding sequence is TGTGCCAGCAGTGAAGTAGCTAGCGCCGGGGAGCTGTTTTTT. Protein: CASSEVASAGELFF. The V gene is TRBV25-1, the J gene TRBJ2-2; TRBD2 might be the D (6 bases). Germline lookup yields CDR1 MGHDK and CDR2 SYGVNS. The V gene lost 2 bases and the J gene lost 6 bases, with 10 bases spanning the gap. The CDR3 is 14 residues long. The full variable domain, completed using reference TRBV25-1 and TRBJ2-2, is EADIYQTPRYLVIGTGKKITLECSQTMGHDKMYWYQQDPGMELHLIHYSYGVNSTEKGDLSSESTVSRIRTEHFPLTLESARPSHTSQYLCASSEVASAGELFFGEGSRLTVL.

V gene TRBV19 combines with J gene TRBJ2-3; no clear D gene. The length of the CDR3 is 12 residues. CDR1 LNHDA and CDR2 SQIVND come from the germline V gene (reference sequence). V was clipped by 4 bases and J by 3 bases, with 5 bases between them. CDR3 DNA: TGTGCCAGTAGTAGTCCGACAGATACGCAGTATTTT. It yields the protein CASSSPTDTQYF.